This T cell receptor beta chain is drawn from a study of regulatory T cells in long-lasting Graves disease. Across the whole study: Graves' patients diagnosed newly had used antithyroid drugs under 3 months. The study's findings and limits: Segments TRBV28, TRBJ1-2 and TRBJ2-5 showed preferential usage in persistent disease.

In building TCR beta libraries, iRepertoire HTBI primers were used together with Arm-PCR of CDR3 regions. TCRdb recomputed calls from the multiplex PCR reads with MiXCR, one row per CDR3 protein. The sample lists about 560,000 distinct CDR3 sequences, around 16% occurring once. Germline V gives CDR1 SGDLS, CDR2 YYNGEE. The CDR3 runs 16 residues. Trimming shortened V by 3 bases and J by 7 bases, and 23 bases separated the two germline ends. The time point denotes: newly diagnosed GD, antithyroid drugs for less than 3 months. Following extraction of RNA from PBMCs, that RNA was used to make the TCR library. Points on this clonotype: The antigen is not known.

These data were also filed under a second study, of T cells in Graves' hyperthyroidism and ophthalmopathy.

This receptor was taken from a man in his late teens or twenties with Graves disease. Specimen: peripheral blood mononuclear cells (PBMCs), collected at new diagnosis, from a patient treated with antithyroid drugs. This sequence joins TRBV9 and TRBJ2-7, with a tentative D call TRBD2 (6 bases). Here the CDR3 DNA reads TGTGCCAGCAGCGCCAGTGTTGTACGCGGGGCAAGGGAGCAGTACTTC. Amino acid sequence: CASSASVVRGAREQYF.